The sequence of this T cell receptor beta chain was determined in a study of CD8 T cells in Susac syndrome. Study-level results: Clonal expansion did not appear in Susac syndrome CD4+ T cell repertoires.

The germline V gene encodes CDR1 SGHTA and CDR2 FQGNSA. The CDR3 is made up of 13 amino acids. The V and J ends lost 5 bases and 4 bases respectively, with 11 bases between them. Negative magnetic isolation gave CD8+ and CD4+ cells; FACS enriched CD8+ TEMRA. In the case of this clonotype: The antigen is unknown.

After extraction with the RNeasy kit, roughly 0.45 to 1 ug of the RNA was reverse transcribed using random hexamers. TCR beta CDR3 was amplified by immunoSEQ covering 54 Vbeta and 13 Jbeta. TCRdb reanalysed the immunoSEQ multiplex PCR reads using MiXCR and keeps one entry per CDR3 protein. The sample has about 200,000 distinct CDR3 sequences, about 91% seen once. The genes are TRBV7-2 and TRBJ2-5; D ambiguous. The sequenced sample was CD4+ T cells from PBMCs. This TCR was sampled from a human donor with Susac syndrome. The CDR3 loop reads CASSPRFGETQYF. The CDR3 DNA follows: TGTGCCAGCAGCCCCCGCTTTGGAGAGACCCAGTACTTC.